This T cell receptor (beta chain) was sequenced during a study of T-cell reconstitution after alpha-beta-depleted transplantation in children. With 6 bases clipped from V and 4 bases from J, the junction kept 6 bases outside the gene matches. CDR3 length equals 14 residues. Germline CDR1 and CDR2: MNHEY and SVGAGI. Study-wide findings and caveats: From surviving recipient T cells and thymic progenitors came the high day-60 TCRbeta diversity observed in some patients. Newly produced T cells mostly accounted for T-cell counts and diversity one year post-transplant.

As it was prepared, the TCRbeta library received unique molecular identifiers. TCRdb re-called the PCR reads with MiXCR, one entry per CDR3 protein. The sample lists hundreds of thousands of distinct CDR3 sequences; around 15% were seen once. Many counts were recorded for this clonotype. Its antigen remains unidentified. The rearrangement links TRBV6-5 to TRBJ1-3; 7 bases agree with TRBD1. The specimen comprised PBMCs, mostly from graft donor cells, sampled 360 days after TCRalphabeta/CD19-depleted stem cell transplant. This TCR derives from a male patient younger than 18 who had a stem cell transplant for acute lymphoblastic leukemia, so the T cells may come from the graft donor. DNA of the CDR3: TGTGCCAGCAGCTACGGGACAGCCGGAAACACCATATATTTT. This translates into CASSYGTAGNTIYF.